A single sample is the source of the 20 T cell receptor beta chains below, sequenced in a study of T cells after yellow fever vaccination. TCRdb recomputed calls from the 5' RACE reads with MiXCR, one row per CDR3 protein. The repertoire holds just over 300,000 distinct CDR3 sequences, with more than 3% as singletons. The sample in question was PBMCs, obtained on the day of the yellow fever booster vaccination. The receptor source for this set is a man younger than 35 who received the YFV17D yellow fever vaccine.

This clonotype came up many times. The chain combines TRBV7-3 with TRBJ2-1; D not certain. V was clipped by 0 bases and J by 0 bases, with 6 bases between them. The germline CDR1 and CDR2 sequences are SGHTA and FQGTGA. The CDR3 has 15 amino acids. Here the CDR3 reads CASSLTVGSYNEQFF. The CDR3 bases are TGTGCCAGCAGCTTAACTGTCGGCTCCTACAATGAGCAGTTCTTC.

The table lists this clonotype with many counts. This chain joins TRBV10-3 and TRBJ2-1, with D unresolved. The germline V gene encodes CDR1 ENHRY and CDR2 SYGVKD. The CDR3 is made up of 11 amino acids. With 7 bases removed from V and 2 bases from J, the gap between germline ends came to 3 bases. Here the CDR3 DNA reads TGTGCCATCACGGCCTACAATGAGCAGTTCTTC. Protein: CAITAYNEQFF.

The chain uses TRBV27 and TRBJ2-1; TRBD2 agrees at 7 bases. Germline values: CDR1 MNHEY, CDR2 SMNVEV (reference sequence). The CDR3 consists of 14 residues. V was clipped by 3 bases and J by 7 bases; unmatched bases: 6. In nucleotides, the CDR3 is TGTGCCAGCAGTTTCGACCCGGGGGGAAATGAGCAGTTCTTC. Its protein is CASSFDPGGNEQFF.

Only a few counts were recorded for this clonotype. This chain uses TRBV7-2 with TRBJ1-5, with 8 positions matching TRBD1. The CDR3 is made up of 17 amino acids. Losses at the gene ends were 1 base for V and 4 bases for J; bases not matched to a gene: 9. CDR1 is SGHTA, CDR2 FQGNSA, per germline. CDR3: CASSLGPGGALNQPQHF. The CDR3 DNA reads as TGTGCCAGCAGCTTAGGCCCAGGGGGCGCTTTGAATCAGCCCCAGCATTTT. The full variable domain, completed using reference TRBV7-2 and TRBJ1-5, is GAGVSQSPSNKVTEKGKDVELRCDPISGHTALYWYRQSLGQGLEFLIYFQGNSAPDKSGLPSDRFSAERTGGSVSTLTIQRTQQEDSAVYLCASSLGPGGALNQPQHFGDGTRLSIL.

This clonotype was found a few times. The CDR3 coding sequence is TGTGCCGTATTTGAATCTGGCAAACCCTACGAGCAGTACTTC. Encoded protein: CAVFESGKPYEQYF. The chain recombines TRBV2 with TRBJ2-7; unclear D gene. Germline CDR1 is SNHLY and CDR2 is FYNNEI. Trimming left V 11 bases short and J 2 bases short, with 19 bases between. The CDR3 covers 14 residues.

This clonotype was observed a few times. The chain joins TRBV5-6 to TRBJ2-7; possibly TRBD1 or TRBD2 for D (5 bases each). From germline, CDR1 is SGHDT and CDR2 YYEEEE. With 4 bases removed from V and 3 bases from J, the gap between germline ends came to 11 bases. The CDR3 is made up of 13 amino acids. The CDR3 DNA reads as TGTGCCAGCAGCCGGGACGGGATCTACGAGCAGTACGTC. Its protein product is CASSRDGIYEQYV.

This clonotype was detected ten times or more. This CDR3 reads CASTLTAGASNQPQHF. The CDR3 coding sequence is TGTGCCAGCACCCTAACGGCCGGGGCCTCTAATCAGCCCCAGCATTTT. The rearrangement uses TRBV5-5 and TRBJ1-5; a weak D match, TRBD1 (5 bases). The CDR3 runs to 16 residues. V was cut by 6 bases and J by 4 bases, with 20 bases left in between. Germline V CDR1 and CDR2: SGHKS, YYEKEE (reference sequence).

This clonotype was detected a few times. This chain connects TRBV5-5 to TRBJ2-7; 9 nucleotides match TRBD1. The CDR3 totals 16 residues. Unmatched junction bases numbered 12, after V lost 2 bases and J lost 6 bases. In germline, CDR1 is SGHKS, CDR2 YYEKEE (reference sequence). CDR3 DNA: TGTGCCAGCAGCTTCCCTGGGCGGGACAGGGAACTCGAGCAGTACGTC. This translates into CASSFPGRDRELEQYV.

This clonotype was counted ten times or more. J is TRBJ2-3 and V is TRBV5-6, with a weak D call TRBD1 (6 bases). The CDR3 totals 14 residues. The germline V and J ends were trimmed by 1 base and 4 bases, with 10 bases remaining between them. CDR1 and CDR2 (germline): SGHDT, YYEEEE. CDR3: CASSLRGNADTQYF. In DNA, the CDR3 is TGTGCCAGCAGCTTGAGGGGGAACGCAGATACGCAGTATTTT.

In this sample, this clonotype turned up many times. This chain uses TRBV29-1 with TRBJ1-1; D gene uncertain. The germline V gene encodes CDR1 SQVTM and CDR2 ANQGSEA. Trimming stripped 3 bases from V and 2 bases from J, with 10 bases between. The CDR3 length is 13 residues. The CDR3 bases are TGCAGCGTTGAGGCACAGAAAAACACTGAAGCTTTCTTT. Protein sequence: CSVEAQKNTEAFF.

In its sample, this clonotype was seen many times. The rearrangement uses TRBV7-2 and TRBJ1-6; D gene unclear. CDR3 length: 13 amino acids. Germline lookup yields CDR1 SGHTA and CDR2 FQGNSA. V was shortened by 5 bases and J by 11 bases, with 13 bases between the two germline ends. The CDR3: CASSQFGQPPLHF. The CDR3 DNA reads TGTGCCAGCAGCCAGTTCGGGCAGCCACCCCTCCACTTT.

This sequence joins TRBV20-1 and TRBJ1-2; 8 bases are a match to TRBD1. There are 14 residues in the CDR3. Germline V gives CDR1 DFQATT, CDR2 SNEGSKA (reference sequence). Losses at the gene ends were 6 bases for V and 1 base for J; bases not matched to a gene: 7. The CDR3 sequence is CSAGAGQVNYGYTF. The CDR3 DNA is TGCAGTGCGGGTGCGGGACAGGTTAACTATGGCTACACCTTC.

In this sample, this clonotype turned up many times. The chain couples TRBV20-1 to TRBJ2-4, with TRBD1 identical over 7 bases. Trimming removed 2 bases from V and 0 bases from J; junction bases left unmatched: 13. There are 18 residues in the CDR3. Germline CDR1 is DFQATT and CDR2 is SNEGSKA (reference sequence). The CDR3 region has the DNA TGCAGTGCTAGACGGGACAGACAGCTCGATTTAGCCAAAAACATTCAGTACTTC. This codes for CSARRDRQLDLAKNIQYF.

This clonotype was recorded many times. The chain combines TRBV7-3 with TRBJ1-1; 7 bases match TRBD1. Looked up from germline, CDR1 is SGHTA and CDR2 is FQGTGA. V trimming: 1 base; J trimming: 8 bases; junction bases outside the gene matches: 4. The CDR3 has 13 residues. The CDR3 region is CASSLMAGGEAFF. The CDR3 nucleotides read TGTGCCAGCAGCTTAATGGCAGGGGGAGAAGCTTTCTTT.

The rearrangement links TRBV5-6 to TRBJ1-4, with D perhaps TRBD1 (5 bases). Germline V gene data show CDR1 as SGHDT and CDR2 as YYEEEE. The CDR3 is made up of 12 amino acids. Trimming took off 3 bases at V and 13 bases at J, with 13 bases between the two ends. CDR3 sequence: CASSSYRGRLFF. CDR3 nucleotides: TGTGCCAGCAGCTCGTACCGGGGGAGACTGTTTTTT.

This clonotype was counted many times. The rearrangement links TRBV18 to TRBJ1-2, with a weak D call TRBD1 (6 bases). The CDR3 consists of 13 residues. Per germline, CDR1 KGHSH and CDR2 LQKENI. Trimming cost V 6 bases and J 8 bases, with 16 bases left between them. Written as DNA, the CDR3 is TGTGCCAGCTCCCCTCAGGGGCAGGAAGGCTACACCTTC. Amino acids: CASSPQGQEGYTF.

This clonotype was observed a few times. This chain uses TRBV18 with TRBJ2-4; the D gene is possibly TRBD1 (5 bases). The CDR3 contains 12 residues. The V gene lost 5 bases and the J gene lost 5 bases, with 7 bases spanning the gap. Germline lookup yields CDR1 KGHSH and CDR2 LQKENI. The CDR3 loop reads CASSLQENIQYF. The CDR3 DNA sequence: TGTGCCAGCTCATTACAGGAAAACATTCAGTACTTC.

This clonotype was observed at least ten times. The chain joins TRBV29-1 to TRBJ2-4, with a possible D match to TRBD1 (6 bases). The V end lost 4 bases, the J end lost 1 base, and 11 bases lay between the germline ends. Germline V gene sequence: CDR1 SQVTM, CDR2 ANQGSEA. The CDR3 is 14 amino acids. The CDR3 DNA follows: TGCAGCGTTGTTGCAGGGGTGGCCAAAAACATTCAGTACTTC. Amino acids: CSVVAGVAKNIQYF.

In its sample, this clonotype was seen a few times. The chain couples TRBV7-9 to TRBJ2-7, with 8 bases matching TRBD2. The germline V gene encodes CDR1 SEHNR and CDR2 FQNEAQ (reference sequence). This CDR3 has 14 residues. J gave up 5 bases and V 2 bases, and 5 bases lay outside the gene matches. CDR3 bases: TGTGCCAGCAGCTTAAATTCGGGACTAGACGAGCAGTACGTC. Its translation: CASSLNSGLDEQYV.

This clonotype has just a few counts. The chain is built from TRBV28 and TRBJ1-2, with 9 positions matching TRBD1. V dropped 10 bases and J dropped 6; count of bases not matched to a gene: 6. Germline assignment: CDR1 MDHEN and CDR2 SYDVKM. The CDR3 loop spans 12 amino acids. Here the CDR3 reads CATYTGGHGYTF. CDR3 nucleotides: TGTGCCACCTATACAGGGGGCCATGGCTACACCTTC.